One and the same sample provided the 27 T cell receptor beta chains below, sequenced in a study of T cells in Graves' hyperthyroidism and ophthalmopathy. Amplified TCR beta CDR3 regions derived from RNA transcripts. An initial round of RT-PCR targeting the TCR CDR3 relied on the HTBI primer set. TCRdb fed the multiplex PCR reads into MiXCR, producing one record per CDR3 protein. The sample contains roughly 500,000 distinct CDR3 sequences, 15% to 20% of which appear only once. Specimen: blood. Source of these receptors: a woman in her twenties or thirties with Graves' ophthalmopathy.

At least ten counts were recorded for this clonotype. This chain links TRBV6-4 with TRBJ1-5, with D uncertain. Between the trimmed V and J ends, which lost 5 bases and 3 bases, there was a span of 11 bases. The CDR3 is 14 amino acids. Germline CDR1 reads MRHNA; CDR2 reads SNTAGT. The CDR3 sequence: CASSSRTFNQPQHF. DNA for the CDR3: TGTGCCAGCAGTTCGAGGACGTTCAATCAGCCCCAGCATTTT.

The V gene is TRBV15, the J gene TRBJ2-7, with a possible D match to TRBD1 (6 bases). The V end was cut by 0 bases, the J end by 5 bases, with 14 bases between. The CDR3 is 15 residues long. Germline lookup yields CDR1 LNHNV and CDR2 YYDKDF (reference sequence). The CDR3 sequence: CATSRDLGHLDEQYF. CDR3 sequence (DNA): TGTGCCACCAGCAGAGATTTGGGACACCTGGACGAGCAGTACTTC.

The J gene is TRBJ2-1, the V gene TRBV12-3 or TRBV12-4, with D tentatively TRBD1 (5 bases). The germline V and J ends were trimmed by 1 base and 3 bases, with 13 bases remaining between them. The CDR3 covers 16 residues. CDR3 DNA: TGTGCCAGCAGTTTAGAGGGGCCCCTCTTCTACAATGAGCAGTTCTTC. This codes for CASSLEGPLFYNEQFF.

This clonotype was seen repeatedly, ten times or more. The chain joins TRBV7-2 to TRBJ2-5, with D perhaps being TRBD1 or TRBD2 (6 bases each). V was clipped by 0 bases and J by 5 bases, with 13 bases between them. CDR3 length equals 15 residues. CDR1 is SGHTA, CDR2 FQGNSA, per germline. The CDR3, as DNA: TGTGCCAGCAGCTTAGCCAGGGGAGGTGGCGAGACCCAGTACTTC. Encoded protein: CASSLARGGGETQYF.

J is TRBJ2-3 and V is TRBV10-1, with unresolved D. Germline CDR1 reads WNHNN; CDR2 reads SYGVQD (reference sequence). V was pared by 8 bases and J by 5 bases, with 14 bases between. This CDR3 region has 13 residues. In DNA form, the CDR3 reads TGCGCCAGCTCCAGGAACCTAGAAGATACGCAGTATTTT. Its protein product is CASSRNLEDTQYF.

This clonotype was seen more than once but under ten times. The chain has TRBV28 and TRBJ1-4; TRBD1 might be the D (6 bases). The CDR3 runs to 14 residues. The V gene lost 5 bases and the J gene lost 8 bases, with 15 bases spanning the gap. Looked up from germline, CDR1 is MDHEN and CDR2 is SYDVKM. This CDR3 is CASSLAGAQEKLFF. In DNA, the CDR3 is TGTGCCAGCAGTCTGGCAGGGGCTCAAGAAAAACTGTTTTTT.

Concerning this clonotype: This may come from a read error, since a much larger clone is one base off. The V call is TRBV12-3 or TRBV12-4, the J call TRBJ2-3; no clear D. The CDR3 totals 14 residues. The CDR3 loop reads CASTPGGRTDAQYF. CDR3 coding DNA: TGTGCCAGCACACCGGGCGGCCGCACAGATGCGCAGTATTTT.

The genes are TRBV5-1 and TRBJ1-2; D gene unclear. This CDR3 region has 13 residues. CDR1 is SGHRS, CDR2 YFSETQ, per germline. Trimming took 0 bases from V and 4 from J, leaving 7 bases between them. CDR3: CASSLGVSYGYTF. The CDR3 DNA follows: TGCGCCAGCAGCTTGGGGGTCAGCTATGGCTACACCTTC.

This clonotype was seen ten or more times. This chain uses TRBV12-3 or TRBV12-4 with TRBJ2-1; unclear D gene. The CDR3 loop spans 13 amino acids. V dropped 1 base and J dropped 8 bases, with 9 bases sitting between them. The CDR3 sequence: CASSLGAWDEQFF. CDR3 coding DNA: TGTGCCAGCAGTTTAGGGGCGTGGGATGAGCAGTTCTTC.

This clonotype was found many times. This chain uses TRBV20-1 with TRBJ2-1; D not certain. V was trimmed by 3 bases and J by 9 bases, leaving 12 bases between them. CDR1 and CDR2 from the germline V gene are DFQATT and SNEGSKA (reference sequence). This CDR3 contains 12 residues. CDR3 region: CSASPRDSEQFF. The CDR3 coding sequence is TGCAGTGCTAGCCCTAGGGATAGTGAGCAGTTCTTC.

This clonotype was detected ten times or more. CDR3 sequence: CASSLETSHEQYF. The CDR3 nucleotides are TGTGCCAGCAGCTTGGAGACATCTCACGAGCAGTACTTC. The chain uses TRBV5-5 and TRBJ2-7; D not certain. CDR1 is SGHKS and CDR2 is YYEKEE in the germline V gene (reference sequence). This CDR3 contains 13 residues. V was clipped by 0 bases and J by 5 bases, with 9 bases between them.

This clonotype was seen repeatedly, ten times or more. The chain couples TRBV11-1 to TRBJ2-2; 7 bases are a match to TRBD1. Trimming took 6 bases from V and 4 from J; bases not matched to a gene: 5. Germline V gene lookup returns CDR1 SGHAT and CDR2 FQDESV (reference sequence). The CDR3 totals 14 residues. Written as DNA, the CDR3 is TGTGCCAGCAGATCAACAGGGGCCACCGGGGAGCTGTTTTTT. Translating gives CASRSTGATGELFF.

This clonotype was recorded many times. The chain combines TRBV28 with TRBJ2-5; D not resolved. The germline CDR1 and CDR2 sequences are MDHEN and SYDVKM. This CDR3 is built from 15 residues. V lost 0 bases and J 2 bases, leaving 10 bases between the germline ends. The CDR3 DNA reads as TGTGCCAGCAGTTTATGGGGGTCCATACAAGAGACCCAGTACTTC. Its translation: CASSLWGSIQETQYF.

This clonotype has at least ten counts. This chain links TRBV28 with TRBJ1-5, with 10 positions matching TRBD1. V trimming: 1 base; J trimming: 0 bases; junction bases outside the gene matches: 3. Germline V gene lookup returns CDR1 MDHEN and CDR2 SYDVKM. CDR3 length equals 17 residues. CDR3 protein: CASSLYDRGLSNQPQHF. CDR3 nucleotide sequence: TGTGCCAGCAGTTTATACGACAGGGGGCTTAGCAATCAGCCCCAGCATTTT.

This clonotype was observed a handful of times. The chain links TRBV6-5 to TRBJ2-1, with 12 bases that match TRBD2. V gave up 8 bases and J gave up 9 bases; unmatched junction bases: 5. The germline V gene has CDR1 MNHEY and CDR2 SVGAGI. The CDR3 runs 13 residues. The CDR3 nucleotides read TGTGCCAGCTCTAGCGGGAGGGCTGGTGAGCAGTTCTTC. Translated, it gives CASSSGRAGEQFF.

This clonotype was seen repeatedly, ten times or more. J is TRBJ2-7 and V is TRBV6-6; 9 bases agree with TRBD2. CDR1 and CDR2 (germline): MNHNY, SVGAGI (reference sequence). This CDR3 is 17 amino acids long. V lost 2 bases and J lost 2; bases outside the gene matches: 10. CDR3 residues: CASSYGSSGTTAYEQYF. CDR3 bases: TGTGCCAGCAGTTACGGTTCTAGCGGGACTACAGCCTACGAGCAGTACTTC.

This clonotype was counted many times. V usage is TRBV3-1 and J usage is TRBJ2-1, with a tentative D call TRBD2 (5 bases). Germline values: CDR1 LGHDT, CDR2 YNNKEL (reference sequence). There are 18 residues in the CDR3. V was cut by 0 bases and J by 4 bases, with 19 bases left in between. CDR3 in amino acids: CASSQDGLTTWGYNEQFF. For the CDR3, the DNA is TGTGCCAGCAGCCAAGATGGGTTGACTACTTGGGGATACAATGAGCAGTTCTTC.

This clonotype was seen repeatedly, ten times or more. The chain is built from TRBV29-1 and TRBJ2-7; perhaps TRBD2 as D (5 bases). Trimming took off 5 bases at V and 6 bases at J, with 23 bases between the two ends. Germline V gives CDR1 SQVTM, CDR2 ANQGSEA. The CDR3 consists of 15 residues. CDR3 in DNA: TGCAGCGTTCTTCGGGGATCTGACGGAACGGGCGAGCAGTACTTC. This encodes CSVLRGSDGTGEQYF.

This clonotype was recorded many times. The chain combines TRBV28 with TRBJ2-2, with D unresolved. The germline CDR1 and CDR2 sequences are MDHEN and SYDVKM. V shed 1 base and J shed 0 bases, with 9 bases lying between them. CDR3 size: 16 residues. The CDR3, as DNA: TGTGCCAGCAGTTTATTGGTCGGATCGAACACCGGGGAGCTGTTTTTT. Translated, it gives CASSLLVGSNTGELFF.

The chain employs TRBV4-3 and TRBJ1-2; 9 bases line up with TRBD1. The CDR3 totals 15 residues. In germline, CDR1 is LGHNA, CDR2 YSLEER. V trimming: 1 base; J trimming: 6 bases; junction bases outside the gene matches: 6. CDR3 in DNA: TGCGCCAGCAGCCAAGGTCGTACAGGGGGCCATGGCTACACCTTC. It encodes CASSQGRTGGHGYTF.

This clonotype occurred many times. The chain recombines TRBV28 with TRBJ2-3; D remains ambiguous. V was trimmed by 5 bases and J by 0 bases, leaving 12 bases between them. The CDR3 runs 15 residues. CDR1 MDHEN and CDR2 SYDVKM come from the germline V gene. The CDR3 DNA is TGTGCCAGCAGTCCACCAACCATCAGCACAGATACGCAGTATTTT. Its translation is CASSPPTISTDTQYF.

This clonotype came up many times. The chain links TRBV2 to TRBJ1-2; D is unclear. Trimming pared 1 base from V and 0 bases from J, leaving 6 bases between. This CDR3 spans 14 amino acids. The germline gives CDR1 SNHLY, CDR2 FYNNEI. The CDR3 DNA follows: TGTGCCAGCAGTGAAGACGTAGCTAACTATGGCTACACCTTC. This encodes CASSEDVANYGYTF.

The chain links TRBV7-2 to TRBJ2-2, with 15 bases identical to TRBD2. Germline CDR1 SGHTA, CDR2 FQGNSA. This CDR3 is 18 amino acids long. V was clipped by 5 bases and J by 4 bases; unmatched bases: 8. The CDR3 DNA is TGTGCCAGCAGCGTCCGGACTAGCGGGAGGGCCCTCACCGGGGAGCTGTTTTTT. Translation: CASSVRTSGRALTGELFF.

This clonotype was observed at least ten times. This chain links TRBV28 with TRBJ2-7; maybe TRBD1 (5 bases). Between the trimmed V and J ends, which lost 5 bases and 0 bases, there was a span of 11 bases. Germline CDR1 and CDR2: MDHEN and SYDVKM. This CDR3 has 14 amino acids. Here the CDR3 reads CASSNTGSSYEQYF. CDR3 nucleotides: TGTGCCAGCAGTAACACAGGAAGCTCCTACGAGCAGTACTTC.

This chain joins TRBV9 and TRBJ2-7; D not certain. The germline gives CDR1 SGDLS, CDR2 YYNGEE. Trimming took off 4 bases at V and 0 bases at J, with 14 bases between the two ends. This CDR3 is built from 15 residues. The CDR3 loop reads CASSPREALSYEQYF. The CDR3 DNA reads TGTGCCAGCAGCCCTCGAGAGGCCCTCTCCTACGAGCAGTACTTC.

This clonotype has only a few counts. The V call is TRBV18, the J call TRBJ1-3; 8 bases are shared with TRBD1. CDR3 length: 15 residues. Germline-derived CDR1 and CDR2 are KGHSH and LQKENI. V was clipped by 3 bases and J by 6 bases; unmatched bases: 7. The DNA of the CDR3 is TGTGCCAGCTCACCCAACCAGGGGGCTGAAAACACCATATATTTT. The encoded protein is CASSPNQGAENTIYF.

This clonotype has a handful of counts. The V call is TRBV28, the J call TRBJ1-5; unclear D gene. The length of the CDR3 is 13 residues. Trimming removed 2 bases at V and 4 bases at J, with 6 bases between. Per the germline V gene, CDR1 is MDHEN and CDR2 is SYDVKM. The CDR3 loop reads CASSLPQNQPQHF. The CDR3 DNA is TGTGCCAGCAGTTTACCTCAAAATCAGCCCCAGCATTTT.